This entry is about one T cell receptor beta chain. Its antigen is not identified. The CDR3 runs 17 residues. With V trimmed by 3 bases and J by 2 bases, 5 bases remained unmatched. Unique molecular identifiers tagged the TCRbeta library. One entry per CDR3 protein results from TCRdb running MiXCR on the PCR reads. The sample has approximately 230,000 distinct CDR3 sequences, more than 20% seen once; the top ten hold 4% to 5.5%. This sample stems from a study of T-cell reconstitution after alpha-beta-depleted transplantation in children. Study conclusions and caveats: It was surviving recipient T cells and thymic progenitors that gave some patients high TCRbeta diversity at day 60.

This clonotype was obtained from a female patient aged 2 to 10 who had a stem cell transplant for congenital amegakaryocytic thrombocytopenia, so the T cells may come from the graft donor. Sequenced here: PBMCs, mostly from graft donor cells, sampled 360 days after TCRalphabeta/CD19-depleted stem cell transplant. The V and J genes are TRBV12-3 or TRBV12-4 and TRBJ2-2; the match to TRBD1 covers 11 bases. The CDR3 protein is CASSLDRGLRNTGELFF. CDR3 in DNA: TGTGCCAGCAGTTTGGACAGGGGGCTCCGCAACACCGGGGAGCTGTTTTTT.